These 7 T cell receptor beta chains share one sample of origin, sequenced in a study of T-cell memory formation after mild COVID-19. TCRdb independently ran MiXCR on the 5' RACE reads; one entry per CDR3 protein. Seen here are roughly 600,000 distinct CDR3 sequences, about 20% observed once, and the top ten hold around 13%. Sequencing was done on a sample of PBMCs or a T cell subset sorted from them (not recorded which). These receptors came from an adult woman who had mild COVID-19 (a few samples of this study predate the infection). Cell type and time point are not known.

The table lists this clonotype with a few counts. This sequence joins TRBV29-1 and TRBJ2-6; D call uncertain. Trimming took 2 bases from V and 1 from J, leaving 9 bases between them. This CDR3 spans 15 amino acids. CDR1 and CDR2 from the germline V gene are SQVTM and ANQGSEA. The CDR3 loop is CSVETLQSGANVLTF. The CDR3, as DNA: TGCAGCGTTGAAACTTTACAGTCTGGGGCCAACGTCCTGACTTTC. Looking up the rest from reference TRBV29-1 and TRBJ2-6 gives the full variable domain: SAVISQKPSRDICQRGTSLTIQCQVDSQVTMMFWYRQQPGQSLTLIATANQGSEATYESGFVIDKFPISRPNLTFSTLTVSNMSPEDSSIYLCSVETLQSGANVLTFGAGSRLTVL.

The sample holds a few counts of this clonotype. The V call is TRBV7-2, the J call TRBJ2-7; a weak D match, TRBD1 (6 bases). V dropped 5 bases and J dropped 6 bases, with 26 bases sitting between them. Germline V gene data show CDR1 as SGHTA and CDR2 as FQGNSA. The CDR3 is made up of 17 amino acids. The CDR3: CASSPTSGVRNTAEQYF. CDR3 in DNA: TGTGCCAGCAGCCCGACGTCAGGGGTAAGAAATACCGCCGAGCAGTACTTC.

This sequence joins TRBV12-3 or TRBV12-4 and TRBJ2-4; D is tentatively TRBD1 or TRBD2 (5 bases each). Trimming took 5 bases from V and 9 from J, leaving 14 bases between them. The CDR3 runs to 13 residues. The CDR3 sequence: CASSPRDAVIQYF. The CDR3 DNA sequence: TGTGCCAGCAGTCCCCGGGACGCCGTCATTCAGTACTTC.

To note about this clonotype: The junction departs from germline at one end; a sequencing error may be responsible. The J gene is TRBJ1-1, the V gene TRBV25-1; D is possibly TRBD1 (5 bases). The CDR3 has 14 amino acids. CDR1 and CDR2 from the germline V gene are MGHDK and SYGVNS. CDR3 region: CATSREVLNTDAFF. Here the CDR3 DNA reads TGTGCCACCAGCAGGGAAGTCCTGAACACTGACGCTTTCTTT.

This clonotype has just a few counts. The chain links TRBV12-3 or TRBV12-4 to TRBJ2-7; TRBD2 agrees at 10 bases. CDR3 size: 16 residues. The V gene end was trimmed by 6 bases and the J gene end by 3 bases; junction bases not matched to a gene: 11. CDR3 coding DNA: TGTGCCAGCAGCCTGCGGACTAGCGGTGATTACTACGAGCAGTACTTC. Amino acids: CASSLRTSGDYYEQYF.

This chain links TRBV25-1 with TRBJ1-1; 7 bases are shared with TRBD1. With 2 bases clipped from V and 0 bases from J, the junction kept 3 bases outside the gene matches. This CDR3 is 15 amino acids long. CDR1 and CDR2 (germline): MGHDK, SYGVNS. CDR3 nucleotide sequence: TGTGCCAGCAGTGAACAGACAGGGCTGAACACTGAAGCTTTCTTT. Translated: CASSEQTGLNTEAFF.

This clonotype has only a few counts. V is TRBV11-2 and J is TRBJ2-1, with TRBD2 as a possible D gene (6 bases). The germline V gene has CDR1 SGHAT and CDR2 FQNNGV. This CDR3 has 13 amino acids. The V and J ends lost 5 bases and 8 bases respectively, with 13 bases between them. CDR3 residues: CASSILAYDEQFF. In DNA form, the CDR3 reads TGTGCCAGCAGCATTCTAGCGTACGATGAGCAGTTCTTC. The variable domain in full, with the rest retrieved from reference TRBV11-2 and TRBJ2-1, is EAGVAQSPRYKIIEKRQSVAFWCNPISGHATLYWYQQILGQGPKLLIQFQNNGVVDDSQLPKDRFSAERLKGVDSTLKIQPAKLEDSAVYLCASSILAYDEQFFGPGTRLTVL.